This T cell receptor (beta chain) was recorded in a study of T cell responses to AZD1222 COVID-19 vaccine. The CDR3 spans 13 residues. Between the trimmed V and J ends, which lost 0 bases and 8 bases, there was a span of 10 bases. Germline loops: CDR1 SGHVS, CDR2 FQNEAQ. Assay: immunoSEQ multiplex PCR; the TCRdb copy retains only in-frame clones and omits some. The sample shows about 69,000 clones, less than 85% of them seen only once. The material sequenced was peripheral blood, taken 28 days after the second AZD1222 dose. The clonotype originates from an adult who received the AZD1222 COVID-19 vaccine. The chain has TRBV7-8 and TRBJ1-2; D is possibly TRBD1 (6 bases). CDR3 residues: CASSLALGGGYTF. The CDR3 coding sequence is TGTGCCAGCAGCTTAGCGCTGGGGGGCGGCTACACCTTC.